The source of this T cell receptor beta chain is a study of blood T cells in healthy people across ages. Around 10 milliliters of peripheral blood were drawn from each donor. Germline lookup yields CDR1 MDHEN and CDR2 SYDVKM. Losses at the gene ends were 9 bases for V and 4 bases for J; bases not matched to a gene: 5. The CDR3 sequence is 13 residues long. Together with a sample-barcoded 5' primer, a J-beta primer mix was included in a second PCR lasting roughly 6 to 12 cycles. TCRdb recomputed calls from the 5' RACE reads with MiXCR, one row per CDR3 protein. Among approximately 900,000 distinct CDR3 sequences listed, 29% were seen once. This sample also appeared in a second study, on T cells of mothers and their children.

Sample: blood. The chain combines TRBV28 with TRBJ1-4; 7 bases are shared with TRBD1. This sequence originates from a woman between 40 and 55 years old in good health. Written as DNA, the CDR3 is TGTGCCAGTACACAGGGGTTTAATGAAAAACTGTTTTTT. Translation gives CASTQGFNEKLFF.